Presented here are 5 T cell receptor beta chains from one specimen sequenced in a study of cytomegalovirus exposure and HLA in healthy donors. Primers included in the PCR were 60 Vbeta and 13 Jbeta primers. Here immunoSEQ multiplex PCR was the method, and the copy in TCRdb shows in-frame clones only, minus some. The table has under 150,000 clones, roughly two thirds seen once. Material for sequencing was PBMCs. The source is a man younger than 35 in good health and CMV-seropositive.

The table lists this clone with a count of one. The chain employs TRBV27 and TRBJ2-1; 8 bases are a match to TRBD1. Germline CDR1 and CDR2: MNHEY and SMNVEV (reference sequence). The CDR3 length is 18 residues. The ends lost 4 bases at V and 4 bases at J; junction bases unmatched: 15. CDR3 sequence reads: CASSYIATGVGRYNEQFF. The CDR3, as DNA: TGTGCCAGCAGTTACATTGCGACAGGGGTAGGTCGGTACAATGAGCAGTTCTTC.

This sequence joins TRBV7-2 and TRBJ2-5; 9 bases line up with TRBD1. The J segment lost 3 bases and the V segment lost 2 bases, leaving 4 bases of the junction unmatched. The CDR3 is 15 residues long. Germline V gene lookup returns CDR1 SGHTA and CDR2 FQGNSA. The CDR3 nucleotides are TGTGCCAGCAGCTTAAGGGACAGGGTTGAAGAGACCCAGTACTTC. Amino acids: CASSLRDRVEETQYF.

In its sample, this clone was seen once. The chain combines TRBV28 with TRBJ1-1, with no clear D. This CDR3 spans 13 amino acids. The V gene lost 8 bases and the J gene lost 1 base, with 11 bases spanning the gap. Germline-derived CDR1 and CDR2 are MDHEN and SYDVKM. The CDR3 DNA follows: TGTGCCAGCGCCTACACAGAGAACACTGAAGCTTTCTTT. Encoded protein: CASAYTENTEAFF.

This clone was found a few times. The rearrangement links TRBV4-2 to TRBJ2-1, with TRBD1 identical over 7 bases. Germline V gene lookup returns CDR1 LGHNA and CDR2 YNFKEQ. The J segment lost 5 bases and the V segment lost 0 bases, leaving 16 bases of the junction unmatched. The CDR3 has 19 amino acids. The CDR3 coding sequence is TGTGCCAGCAGCCAAGAGGGGTATGGCAGGGGGTACGTCCACAATGAGCAGTTCTTC. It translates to CASSQEGYGRGYVHNEQFF.

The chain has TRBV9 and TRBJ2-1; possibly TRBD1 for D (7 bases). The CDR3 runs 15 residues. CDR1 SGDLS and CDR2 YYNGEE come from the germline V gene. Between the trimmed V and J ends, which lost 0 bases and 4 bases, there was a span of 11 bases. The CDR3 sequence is CASSVGRGRYNEQFF. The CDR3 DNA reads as TGTGCCAGCAGCGTAGGGAGGGGGCGATACAATGAGCAGTTCTTC. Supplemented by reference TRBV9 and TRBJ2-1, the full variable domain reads DSGVTQTPKHLITATGQRVTLRCSPRSGDLSVYWYQQSLDQGLQFLIQYYNGEERAKGNILERFSAQQFPDLHSELNLSSLELGDSALYFCASSVGRGRYNEQFFGPGTRLTVL.